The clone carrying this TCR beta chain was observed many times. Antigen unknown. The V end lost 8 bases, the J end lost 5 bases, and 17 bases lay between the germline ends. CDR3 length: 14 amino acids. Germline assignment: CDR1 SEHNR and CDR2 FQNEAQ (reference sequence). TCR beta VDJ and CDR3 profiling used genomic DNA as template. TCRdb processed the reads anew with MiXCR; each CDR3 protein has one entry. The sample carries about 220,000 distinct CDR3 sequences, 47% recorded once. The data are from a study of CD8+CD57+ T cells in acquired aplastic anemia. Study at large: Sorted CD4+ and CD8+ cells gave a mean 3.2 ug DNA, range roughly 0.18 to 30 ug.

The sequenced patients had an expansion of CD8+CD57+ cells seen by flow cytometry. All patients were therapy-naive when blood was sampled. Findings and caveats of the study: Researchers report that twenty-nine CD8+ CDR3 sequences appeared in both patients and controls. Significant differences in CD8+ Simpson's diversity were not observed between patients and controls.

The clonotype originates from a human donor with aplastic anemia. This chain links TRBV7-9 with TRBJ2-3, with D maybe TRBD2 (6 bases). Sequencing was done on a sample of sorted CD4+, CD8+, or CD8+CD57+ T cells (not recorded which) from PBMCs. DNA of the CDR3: TGTGCCAGCCCCCCGGGGGATGTAGGAGATACGCAGTATTTT. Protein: CASPPGDVGDTQYF. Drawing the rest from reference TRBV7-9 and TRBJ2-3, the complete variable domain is DTGVSQNPRHKITKRGQNVTFRCDPISEHNRLYWYRQTLGQGPEFLTYFQNEAQLEKSRLLSDRFSAERPKGSFSTLEIQRTEQGDSAMYLCASPPGDVGDTQYFGPGTRLTVL.